The rows below give T cell receptor beta chains drawn from one sample of a study of T cell responses to AZD1222 COVID-19 vaccine. Data came from immunoSEQ multiplex PCR; TCRdb stores just in-frame clones and leaves some out. The sample consists of roughly 150,000 clones, about 87% of them appearing once. The source material was peripheral blood, sampled on day 0 of MenACWY control vaccination. Receptor source: an adult in good health. Each CDR3 is given with its conserved first and last residue. D genes are given only for firm matches.

cdr3_aa: CATSSTRTGYDGYTF
d_call: .
v_call: TRBV15
j_call: TRBJ1-2

cdr3_aa: CASSLAGEIGTGELFF
d_call: .
v_call: TRBV5-1
j_call: TRBJ2-2

cdr3_aa: CASRGRRYEQYF
d_call: .
v_call: TRBV6-5
j_call: TRBJ2-7

cdr3_aa: CASSFQLVATGELFF
d_call: .
v_call: TRBV7-6
j_call: TRBJ2-2

cdr3_aa: CASGKGQGVYEQYF
d_call: TRBD1
v_call: TRBV2
j_call: TRBJ2-7

cdr3_aa: CASSALLDDRGRTEAFF
d_call: TRBD1
v_call: TRBV28
j_call: TRBJ1-1

cdr3_aa: CALKGQINSPLHF
d_call: TRBD1
v_call: TRBV30
j_call: TRBJ1-6

cdr3_aa: CASSMGAGRTQYF
d_call: .
v_call: TRBV19
j_call: TRBJ2-5

cdr3_aa: CASSLWDRANTEAFF
d_call: TRBD1
v_call: TRBV19
j_call: TRBJ1-1

cdr3_aa: CASRPDSNSPLHF
d_call: .
v_call: TRBV6-6
j_call: TRBJ1-6

cdr3_aa: CASSLVVYSGEAFF
d_call: .
v_call: TRBV5-6
j_call: TRBJ1-1

cdr3_aa: CASSLEGGSNQPQHF
d_call: .
v_call: TRBV5-1
j_call: TRBJ1-5

cdr3_aa: CASGEYRLPRTDTQYF
d_call: .
v_call: TRBV5-1
j_call: TRBJ2-3

cdr3_aa: CASSSNNSPLHF
d_call: .
v_call: TRBV5-1
j_call: TRBJ1-6

cdr3_aa: CASSSGPTGAQGTEAFF
d_call: TRBD1
v_call: TRBV5-1
j_call: TRBJ1-1

cdr3_aa: CASSGGISTDTQYF
d_call: TRBD1
v_call: TRBV19
j_call: TRBJ2-3

cdr3_aa: CASRKQGGPEAFF
d_call: .
v_call: TRBV12-3/TRBV12-4
j_call: TRBJ1-1

cdr3_aa: CASMGGSITEAFF
d_call: .
v_call: TRBV19
j_call: TRBJ1-1

cdr3_aa: CASNRREDLASEQYF
d_call: .
v_call: TRBV6-1
j_call: TRBJ2-7

cdr3_aa: CASSSVGGRAFEQYF
d_call: TRBD2
v_call: TRBV7-2
j_call: TRBJ2-7

cdr3_aa: CASSLNTEAFF
d_call: .
v_call: TRBV3-1/TRBV3-2
j_call: TRBJ1-1

cdr3_aa: CASSDRTGNEKLFF
d_call: TRBD1
v_call: TRBV2
j_call: TRBJ1-4

cdr3_aa: CASSLVSGGDEQYF
d_call: .
v_call: TRBV5-1
j_call: TRBJ2-7

cdr3_aa: CASSLSGTDTYNEQFF
d_call: TRBD1
v_call: TRBV7-9
j_call: TRBJ2-1

cdr3_aa: CASSQVGKSLFF
d_call: .
v_call: TRBV4-1
j_call: TRBJ1-4